The 3 T cell receptor beta chains in this list originate from one sample, sequenced in a study of T cells in localized non-small cell lung cancer. Profiling relied on immunoSEQ multiplex PCR, and the TCRdb table lists in-frame clones only, not all of them. The sample shows some 30,000 clones, about 90% of them seen only once. The sample in question was PBMCs, obtained before any cancer treatment. These TCRs come from a man aged 40 to 70 with stage II lung adenocarcinoma.

The sample holds one count of this clone. This rearrangement joins TRBV5-1 to TRBJ2-7, with a weak D call TRBD1 (6 bases). CDR1 is SGHRS and CDR2 is YFSETQ in the germline V gene. The germline V and J ends were trimmed by 4 bases and 2 bases, with 13 bases remaining between them. The CDR3 length is 14 residues. In DNA, the CDR3 is TGCGCCAGCAGCCCGGACAGCCTAACCTACGAGCAGTACTTC. It encodes CASSPDSLTYEQYF.

V gene TRBV5-5 combines with J gene TRBJ1-2; possibly TRBD1 for D (5 bases). V lost 0 bases, J lost 4 bases, and 10 bases lay in between. Germline V gene sequence: CDR1 SGHKS, CDR2 YYEKEE (reference sequence). The CDR3 totals 14 residues. The CDR3 region has the DNA TGTGCCAGCAGCTTGGCAGGGTTGGCCTATGGCTACACCTTC. Protein product: CASSLAGLAYGYTF.

The chain has TRBV28 and TRBJ1-1; D is unresolved. The germline CDR1 and CDR2 sequences are MDHEN and SYDVKM. The CDR3 spans 15 residues. V was pared by 1 base and J by 5 bases, with 14 bases between. CDR3 amino acids: CASSLSPGLDTEAFF. CDR3 DNA: TGTGCCAGCAGTTTATCGCCCGGGCTCGATACTGAAGCTTTCTTT.